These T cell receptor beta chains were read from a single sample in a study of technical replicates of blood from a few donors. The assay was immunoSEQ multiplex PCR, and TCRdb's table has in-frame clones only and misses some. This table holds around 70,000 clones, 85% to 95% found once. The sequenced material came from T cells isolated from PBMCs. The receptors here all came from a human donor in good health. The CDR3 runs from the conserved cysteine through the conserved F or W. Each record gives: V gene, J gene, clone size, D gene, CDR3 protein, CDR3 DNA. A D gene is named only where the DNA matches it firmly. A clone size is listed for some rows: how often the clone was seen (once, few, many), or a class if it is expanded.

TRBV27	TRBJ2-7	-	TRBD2	CASNPIPTSGRVYEQYF	TGTGCCAGCAACCCGATCCCGACTAGCGGGAGGGTATACGAGCAGTACTTC
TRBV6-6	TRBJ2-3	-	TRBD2	CASSPEGRGRWDTQYF	TGTGCCAGCAGCCCGGAAGGGCGGGGGAGATGGGATACGCAGTATTTT
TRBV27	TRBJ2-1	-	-	CASKARRRDNEQFF	TGTGCCAGCAAAGCTAGGCGGAGAGACAATGAGCAGTTCTTC
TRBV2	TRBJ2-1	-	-	CASTSGSYNEQFF	TGTGCCAGCACCTCGGGCTCCTACAATGAGCAGTTCTTC
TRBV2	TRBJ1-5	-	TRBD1	CASRLGQVPNQPQHF	TGTGCCAGCCGTCTAGGACAGGTTCCTAATCAGCCCCAGCATTTT
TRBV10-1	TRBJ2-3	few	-	CASSESSQGIDTQYF	TGCGCCAGCAGTGAGTCGAGTCAGGGGATAGATACGCAGTATTTT
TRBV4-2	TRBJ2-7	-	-	CASSQSGMREQYF	TGTGCCAGCAGCCAATCAGGGATGAGGGAGCAGTACTTC
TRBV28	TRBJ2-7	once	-	CAGGTATPYEQYF	TGTGCCGGAGGGACAGCAACCCCCTACGAGCAGTACTTC
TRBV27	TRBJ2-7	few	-	CASSPAGQFGEQYF	TGTGCCAGCAGTCCTGCCGGACAGTTTGGCGAGCAGTACTTC
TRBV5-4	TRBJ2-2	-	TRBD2	CASSPLAGAYTGELFF	TGTGCCAGCAGCCCACTAGCGGGGGCCTACACCGGGGAGCTGTTTTTT
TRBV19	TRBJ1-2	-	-	CASRLDTLGNYGYTF	TGTGCCTCCCGCCTCGACACCCTTGGAAACTATGGCTACACCTTC
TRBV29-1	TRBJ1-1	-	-	CSDPPREGGTEAFF	TGCAGCGACCCTCCCCGCGAAGGGGGTACTGAAGCTTTCTTT
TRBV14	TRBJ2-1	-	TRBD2	CASTKTWEGPYNEQFF	TGTGCCAGCACTAAAACGTGGGAGGGACCCTACAATGAGCAGTTCTTC
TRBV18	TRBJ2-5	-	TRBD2	CASSRLAGGEQETQYF	TGTGCCAGCTCTCGCCTGGCGGGAGGAGAACAAGAGACCCAGTACTTC
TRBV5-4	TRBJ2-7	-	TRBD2	CASSLGGTSGGLEQYF	TGTGCCAGCAGCTTGGGGGGGACTAGCGGGGGCCTCGAGCAGTACTTC
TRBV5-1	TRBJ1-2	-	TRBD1	CASSSRGQGGGYTF	TGCGCCAGCAGTTCTCGTGGACAGGGCGGAGGCTACACCTTC
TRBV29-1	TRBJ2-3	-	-	CSEGDCEPDTQYF	TGCAGCGAGGGGGATTGCGAACCAGATACGCAGTATTTT
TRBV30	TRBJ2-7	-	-	CACYAGTHTYEQYF	TGTGCCTGTTACGCCGGGACTCACACCTACGAGCAGTACTTC
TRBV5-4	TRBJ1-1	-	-	CASSLAVTGLNTEAFF	TGTGCCAGCAGCTTGGCGGTGACAGGCCTGAACACTGAAGCTTTCTTT
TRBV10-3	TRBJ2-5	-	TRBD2	CASSGRAQETQYF	TGTGCCAGTAGCGGGAGGGCCCAAGAGACCCAGTACTTC
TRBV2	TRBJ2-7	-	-	CASSLMDRDIIKQYF	TGTGCCAGCAGTCTGATGGACCGGGACATTATAAAGCAGTACTTC
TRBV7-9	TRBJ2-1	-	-	CASSPWQGPGFNEQFF	TGTGCCAGCAGCCCCTGGCAGGGCCCGGGTTTCAATGAGCAGTTCTTC
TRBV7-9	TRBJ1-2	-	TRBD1	CASSLLRDSANYGYTF	TGTGCCAGCAGCTTGCTCCGGGACAGTGCTAACTATGGCTACACCTTC
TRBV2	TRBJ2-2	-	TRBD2	CAATGREGGTGELFF	TGTGCCGCGACGGGGCGGGAGGGCGGTACCGGGGAGCTGTTTTTT
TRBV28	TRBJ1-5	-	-	CASSLLRTVNSNQPQHF	TGTGCCAGCAGTCTCCTTCGGACAGTAAATAGCAATCAGCCCCAGCATTTT
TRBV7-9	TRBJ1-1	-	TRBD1	CASTVRAGTGVGTEAFF	TGTGCCAGCACCGTACGAGCCGGGACAGGGGTTGGCACTGAAGCTTTCTTT
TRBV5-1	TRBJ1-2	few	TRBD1	CASSLTGTGLNYGYTF	TGCGCCAGCAGCTTGACCGGGACAGGCCTTAACTATGGCTACACCTTC
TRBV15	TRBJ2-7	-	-	CATSRQVGSGNEQYF	TGTGCCACCAGCAGACAAGTCGGTAGCGGTAACGAGCAGTACTTC
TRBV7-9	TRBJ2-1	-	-	CASSLSGGGLYNEQFF	TGTGCCAGCAGCTTATCCGGCGGGGGCCTCTACAATGAGCAGTTCTTC
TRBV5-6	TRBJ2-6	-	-	CASMGLRGYSGANVLTF	TGTGCCAGCATGGGACTCAGGGGGTACTCTGGGGCCAACGTCCTGACTTTC
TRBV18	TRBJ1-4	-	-	CASSPGQEKLFF	TGTGCCAGCTCACCGGGACAAGAAAAACTGTTTTTT
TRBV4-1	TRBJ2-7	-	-	CASSQAPEGSYEQYF	TGCGCCAGCAGCCAAGCCCCGGAGGGGTCCTACGAGCAGTACTTC
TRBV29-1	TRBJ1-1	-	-	CSVEEGVKNTEAFF	TGCAGCGTTGAAGAAGGGGTTAAGAACACTGAAGCTTTCTTT
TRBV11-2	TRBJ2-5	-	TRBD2	CASSLTSVGAGGGRETQYF	TGTGCCAGCAGCCTAACAAGCGTCGGTGCGGGGGGAGGACGAGAGACCCAGTACTTC
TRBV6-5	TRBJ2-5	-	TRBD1	CASSYLGQGEETQYF	TGTGCCAGCAGTTACCTGGGACAGGGAGAAGAGACCCAGTACTTC